The next 21 T cell receptor beta chains were all read from a single sample in a study of read filtering for tumor transcriptome and immune sequencing (dated by TCRdb to about 2020). For sequencing, an Illumina HiSeq 4000 was employed. TCR libraries were built from roughly 400 ng RNA with the Immunoverse kit, using molecular barcoded adaptors covering alpha/delta and beta/gamma chains. TCRdb trimmed the raw reads at Q25, called clones with MiXCR and kept productive beta chains. Every CDR3 protein is listed once, alongside the most common genes and DNA of its rows. Across this sample there are 62,000 or so distinct CDR3 sequences, with around 20% seen only once. Approximately 17% of the sample belongs to the ten largest clones. Specimen: a population of CD138-negative cells sorted from bone marrow. The cell subset or site label on this specimen signifies: bone marrow mononuclear cells depleted of CD138+ plasma/myeloma cells by negative magnetic selection. These receptor sequences come from a donor aged 40 or older with multiple myeloma.

This clonotype was seen repeatedly, ten times or more. The V call is TRBV6-1, the J call TRBJ1-1; D ambiguous. Germline lookup yields CDR1 MNHNS and CDR2 SASEGT. This CDR3 is built from 13 residues. Trimming left V 4 bases short and J 3 bases short, with 9 bases between. CDR3 DNA sequence: TGTGCCAGCAGTGGGCAAAGGGACACTGAAGCTTTCTTT. This translates into CASSGQRDTEAFF.

V usage is TRBV29-1 and J usage is TRBJ2-3, with D perhaps TRBD2 (5 bases). The CDR3 has 14 amino acids. Trimming cost V 3 bases and J 9 bases, with 19 bases left between them. CDR1 is SQVTM, CDR2 ANQGSEA, per germline. In DNA, the CDR3 is TGCAGCGTTGACCTAGCCGGGATCACTGAGACGCAGTATTTT. It specifies CSVDLAGITETQYF.

At least ten counts were recorded for this clonotype. The chain uses TRBV2 and TRBJ2-3; D is unresolved. This CDR3 has 14 residues. The germline V gene has CDR1 SNHLY and CDR2 FYNNEI. V shed 0 bases and J shed 5 bases, with 9 bases lying between them. CDR3 in amino acids: CASSEAVKKDTQYF. In DNA, the CDR3 is TGTGCCAGCAGTGAAGCGGTTAAAAAAGATACGCAGTATTTT.

In its sample, this clonotype was seen many times. The chain uses TRBV29-1 and TRBJ1-1; no clear D gene. The V end lost 4 bases, the J end lost 1 base, and 10 bases lay between the germline ends. The CDR3 is made up of 13 amino acids. Germline loops: CDR1 SQVTM, CDR2 ANQGSEA. CDR3 sequence reads: CSVAAGPNTEAFF. The CDR3 DNA reads as TGCAGCGTTGCGGCCGGACCGAACACTGAAGCTTTCTTT.

This clonotype was seen many times. The V and J genes are TRBV5-4 and TRBJ2-1; TRBD1 matches 8 bases. J was trimmed by 8 bases and V by 1 base; bases with no gene match: 8. The CDR3 consists of 15 residues. The germline V gene encodes CDR1 SGHNT and CDR2 YYREEE (reference sequence). DNA for the CDR3: TGTGCCAGCAGCTTGAAATCTGCAGGGGGCCATGAGCAGTTCTTC. Protein product: CASSLKSAGGHEQFF.

The V gene is TRBV2, the J gene TRBJ2-4; 8 positions match TRBD1. The CDR3 loop spans 14 amino acids. V trimming: 7 bases; J trimming: 3 bases; junction bases outside the gene matches: 5. Germline V gene data show CDR1 as SNHLY and CDR2 as FYNNEI. The chain's CDR3 is CASMLDRVKNIQYF. CDR3 coding DNA: TGTGCCAGCATGCTGGACAGGGTCAAAAACATTCAGTACTTC.

This clonotype was recorded at least ten times. The chain uses TRBV5-1 and TRBJ2-5, with TRBD1 matching over 7 bases. The V and J ends lost 3 bases and 3 bases, in that order; junction bases with no gene match: 5. The CDR3 has 14 amino acids. Germline loops: CDR1 SGHRS, CDR2 YFSETQ. The CDR3 loop is CASSSPDREETQYF. CDR3 DNA: TGCGCCAGCAGCTCACCCGACAGGGAAGAGACCCAGTACTTC.

This clonotype was seen many times. This chain uses TRBV20-1 with TRBJ2-7, with D perhaps TRBD2 (6 bases). CDR3 length: 15 residues. Germline V CDR1 and CDR2: DFQATT, SNEGSKA (reference sequence). V was trimmed by 4 bases and J by 3 bases, leaving 19 bases between them. Here the CDR3 DNA reads TGCAGTGCTACCCCGCCGTCTAGCGCCCGCTACGAGCAGTACTTC. Its translation: CSATPPSSARYEQYF.

There are many counts of this clonotype. J is TRBJ2-2 and V is TRBV20-1; 9 positions match TRBD2. Germline lookup yields CDR1 DFQATT and CDR2 SNEGSKA (reference sequence). The CDR3 is 16 amino acids. V gave up 5 bases and J gave up 5 bases; unmatched junction bases: 12. Written as DNA, the CDR3 is TGCAGTGCTTCCCGACTAGCGGCGTACGGGACCGGGGAGCTGTTTTTT. Amino acids: CSASRLAAYGTGELFF.

This clonotype was observed at least ten times. V usage is TRBV28 and J usage is TRBJ2-5; 7 bases are shared with TRBD1. J was trimmed by 1 base and V by 7 bases; bases with no gene match: 6. Per germline, CDR1 MDHEN and CDR2 SYDVKM. There are 14 residues in the CDR3. This chain's CDR3 is CASTLGTAQETQYF. CDR3 DNA: TGTGCCAGCACCTTAGGGACAGCCCAAGAGACCCAGTACTTC.

This clonotype has ten or more counts. V usage is TRBV7-3 and J usage is TRBJ2-1, with 8 bases aligning to TRBD1. CDR1 is SGHTA, CDR2 FQGTGA, per germline. The CDR3 consists of 15 residues. V shed 5 bases, J shed 8 bases, and the junction held 11 bases outside the gene matches. CDR3 in amino acids: CASSRTGSPGDEQFF. The CDR3 DNA reads TGTGCCAGCAGCCGGACAGGGTCCCCCGGGGATGAGCAGTTCTTC.

This clonotype showed up many times. J is TRBJ2-1 and V is TRBV7-9; TRBD2 agrees at 8 bases. The CDR3 totals 18 residues. V lost 5 bases and J lost 1; bases outside the gene matches: 13. CDR1 and CDR2 (germline): SEHNR, FQNEAQ (reference sequence). The DNA for the CDR3 is TGTGCCAGCAGCCAAGGGAGGAGCGGGAGTAAGTCCTACAATGAGCAGTTCTTC. Translating it yields CASSQGRSGSKSYNEQFF.

V gene TRBV2 combines with J gene TRBJ1-3; no clear D. The CDR3 runs 13 residues. Germline loops: CDR1 SNHLY, CDR2 FYNNEI. The V end was cut by 5 bases, the J end by 6 bases, with 11 bases between. Here the CDR3 DNA reads TGTGCCAGCAGTATCGAGCGCTTAAACACCATATATTTT. Its translation is CASSIERLNTIYF.

Notes on this clonotype: This may be a read error, as it is one base from a much larger clone. The chain has TRBV7-8 and TRBJ1-1; D call uncertain. V was cut by 5 bases and J by 6 bases, with 16 bases left in between. Germline assignment: CDR1 SGHVS and CDR2 FQNEAQ. The CDR3 spans 14 residues. The chain's CDR3 is CASSPPGPYAEAFF. The CDR3 bases are TGTGCCAGCAGCCCCCCAGGCCCTTACGCTGAAGCTTTCTTT.

V gene TRBV5-1 combines with J gene TRBJ2-7; D may be TRBD2 (6 bases). CDR1 is SGHRS and CDR2 is YFSETQ in the germline V gene. The CDR3 is made up of 11 amino acids. Trimming removed 4 bases from V and 12 bases from J, with 14 bases in between. This CDR3 is CASSQAGTAYF. The CDR3 coding sequence is TGCGCCAGCAGCCAGGCGGGGACGGCGTACTTC.

Regarding this clonotype: Since a far larger clone is one base different, this is likely a read error. The rearrangement uses TRBV7-3 and TRBJ2-1; D could derive from TRBD1 or TRBD2 (5 bases each). Trimming removed 4 bases at V and 9 bases at J, with 19 bases between. The CDR3 is 15 residues long. Germline assignment: CDR1 SGHTA and CDR2 FQGTGA. CDR3 nucleotides: TGTGCCAGCAGCTGTTTACGGGACCCTTCATCTGAGCAGTTCTTC. Amino acids: CASSCLRDPSSEQFF.

This chain uses TRBV19 with TRBJ2-5; D uncertain. Germline CDR1 reads LNHDA; CDR2 reads SQIVND (reference sequence). CDR3 length: 13 amino acids. Trimming removed 4 bases from V and 5 bases from J, with 11 bases in between. DNA of the CDR3: TGTGCCAGTAGTACTCAACATGGGGAGACCCAGTACTTC. Residues: CASSTQHGETQYF.

This clonotype came up a few times. J is TRBJ2-5 and V is TRBV7-9, with 10 bases aligning to TRBD2. V was pared by 3 bases and J by 5 bases, with 9 bases of the junction left unmatched. In germline, CDR1 is SEHNR, CDR2 FQNEAQ (reference sequence). The CDR3 loop spans 16 amino acids. CDR3: CASSLGLASVSETQYF. In DNA, the CDR3 is TGTGCCAGCAGCTTGGGACTAGCGTCTGTTTCGGAGACCCAGTACTTC.

This clonotype was counted a few times. The rearrangement joins TRBV29-1 to TRBJ2-3; D uncertain. This CDR3 spans 15 amino acids. V lost 4 bases and J 1 base, leaving 15 bases between the germline ends. Germline CDR1 SQVTM, CDR2 ANQGSEA. This chain's CDR3 is CSVVWQPKGTDTQYF. CDR3 coding DNA: TGCAGCGTTGTATGGCAGCCAAAAGGCACAGATACGCAGTATTTT.

This clonotype was seen once. Just one base apart from a much larger clone, this may be a read error. The rearrangement joins TRBV29-1 to TRBJ2-5, with D perhaps TRBD1 (5 bases). Trimming took off 3 bases at V and 5 bases at J, with 13 bases between the two ends. Germline CDR1 SQVTM, CDR2 ANQGSEA. This CDR3 contains 13 residues. The CDR3 loop is CSVEESRAETQYF. DNA of the CDR3: TGCAGCGTTGAGGAAAGCAGGGCTGAGACCCAGTACTTC.

This clonotype was counted at least ten times. The gene calls are TRBV29-1 and TRBJ2-3; 8 bases are a match to TRBD2. This CDR3 comprises 16 residues. The germline gives CDR1 SQVTM, CDR2 ANQGSEA. After removal of 7 bases from V and 2 bases from J, the junction contained 14 bases not matched to a gene. This chain's CDR3 is CSAARTSNFYTDTQYF. The CDR3 nucleotides are TGCAGCGCTGCCCGGACTAGCAATTTTTACACAGATACGCAGTATTTT.